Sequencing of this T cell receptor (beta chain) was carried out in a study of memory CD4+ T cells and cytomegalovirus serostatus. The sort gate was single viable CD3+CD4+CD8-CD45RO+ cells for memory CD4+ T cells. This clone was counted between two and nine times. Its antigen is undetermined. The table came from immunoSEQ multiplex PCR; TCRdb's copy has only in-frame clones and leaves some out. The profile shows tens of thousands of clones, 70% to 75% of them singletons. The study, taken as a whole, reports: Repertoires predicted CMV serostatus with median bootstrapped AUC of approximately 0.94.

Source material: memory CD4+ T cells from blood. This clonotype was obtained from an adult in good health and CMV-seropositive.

The CDR3 loop reads CASSQDGASGRHVYYEQYF. CDR3 coding DNA: TGTGCCAGCAGCCAAGATGGGGCTAGCGGGAGGCACGTATACTACGAGCAGTACTTC. The J gene is TRBJ2-7, the V gene TRBV4-2, with 11 bases fitting TRBD2. V was pared by 0 bases and J by 3 bases, with 13 bases of the junction left unmatched. CDR1 is LGHNA and CDR2 is YNFKEQ in the germline V gene. The CDR3 sequence is 19 residues long.